This TCR beta chain was found in a study of cytomegalovirus exposure and HLA in healthy donors. In this sample, this clone turned up a few times. Trimming stripped 4 bases from V and 4 bases from J, with 17 bases between. The CDR3 covers 16 residues. Germline lookup yields CDR1 SNHLY and CDR2 FYNNEI. PCR involved 60 Vbeta and 13 Jbeta primers. Only in-frame clones appear in the TCRdb table, and some are missing; sequencing was by immunoSEQ multiplex PCR. The sample yields 140,000 or so clones, more than 65% seen once. This clonotype was sampled from a woman aged 30 to 39 in good health and CMV-seronegative. This chain connects TRBV2 to TRBJ1-3, with D unresolved. Sequenced sample: PBMCs. CDR3 DNA: TGTGCCAGCAGTGTACGCCCCCTAATGTCCGGAAACACCATATATTTT. Protein: CASSVRPLMSGNTIYF. Looking up the rest from reference TRBV2 and TRBJ1-3 gives the full variable domain: EPEVTQTPSHQVTQMGQEVILRCVPISNHLYFYWYRQILGQKVEFLVSFYNNEISEKSEIFDDQFSVERPDGSNFTLKIRSTKLEDSAMYFCASSVRPLMSGNTIYFGEGSWLTVV.